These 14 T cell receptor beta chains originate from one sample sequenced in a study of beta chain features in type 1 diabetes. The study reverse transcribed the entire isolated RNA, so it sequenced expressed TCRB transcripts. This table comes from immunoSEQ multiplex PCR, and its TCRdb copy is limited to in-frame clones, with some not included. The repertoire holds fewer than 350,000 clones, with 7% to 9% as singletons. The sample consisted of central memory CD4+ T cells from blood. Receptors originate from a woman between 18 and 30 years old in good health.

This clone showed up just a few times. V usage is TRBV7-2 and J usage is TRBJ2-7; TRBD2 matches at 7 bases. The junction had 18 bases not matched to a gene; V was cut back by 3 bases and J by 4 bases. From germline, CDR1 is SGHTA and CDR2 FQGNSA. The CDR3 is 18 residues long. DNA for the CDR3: TGTGCCAGCAGCTTTGGCAGCAGCTTCGGTCCGGGAGGTTACGAGCAGTACTTC. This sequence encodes CASSFGSSFGPGGYEQYF.

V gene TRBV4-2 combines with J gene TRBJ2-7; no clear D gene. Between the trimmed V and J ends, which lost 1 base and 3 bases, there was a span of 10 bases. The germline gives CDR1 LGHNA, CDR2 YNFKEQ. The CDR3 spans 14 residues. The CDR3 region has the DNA TGTGCCAGCAGCCAAGGCCCAGGCGGCTACGAGCAGTACTTC. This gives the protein CASSQGPGGYEQYF.

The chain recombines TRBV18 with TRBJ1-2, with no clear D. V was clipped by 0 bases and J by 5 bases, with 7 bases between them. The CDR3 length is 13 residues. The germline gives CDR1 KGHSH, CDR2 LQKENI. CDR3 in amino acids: CASSPPSRYGYTF. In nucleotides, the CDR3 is TGTGCCAGCTCACCACCGTCCCGGTATGGCTACACCTTC.

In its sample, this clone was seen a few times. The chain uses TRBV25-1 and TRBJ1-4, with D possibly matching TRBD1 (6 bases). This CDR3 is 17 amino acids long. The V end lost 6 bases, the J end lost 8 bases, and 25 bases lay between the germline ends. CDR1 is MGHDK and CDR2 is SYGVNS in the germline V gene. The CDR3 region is CASRDTPGTSGREKLFF. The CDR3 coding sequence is TGTGCCAGCAGAGATACCCCTGGGACATCGGGGAGGGAAAAACTGTTTTTT.

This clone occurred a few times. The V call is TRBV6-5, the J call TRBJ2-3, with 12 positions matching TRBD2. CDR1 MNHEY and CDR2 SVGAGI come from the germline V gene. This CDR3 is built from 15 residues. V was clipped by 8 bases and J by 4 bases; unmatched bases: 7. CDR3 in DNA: TGTGCCAGCCACCTAGCGGGGGGGAAGGCAGATACGCAGTATTTT. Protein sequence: CASHLAGGKADTQYF.

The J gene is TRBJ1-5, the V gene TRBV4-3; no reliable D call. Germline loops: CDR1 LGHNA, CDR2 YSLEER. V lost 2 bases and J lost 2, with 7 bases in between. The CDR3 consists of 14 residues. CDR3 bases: TGCGCCAGCAGCCAAAGGGCGGGCAATCAGCCCCAGCATTTT. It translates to CASSQRAGNQPQHF.

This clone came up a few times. This chain's CDR3 is CASRWGGSTDTQYF. DNA of the CDR3: TGTGCCAGCAGGTGGGGAGGAAGCACAGATACGCAGTATTTT. The chain links TRBV6-1 to TRBJ2-3, with a weak D call TRBD2 (6 bases). The CDR3 totals 14 residues. The V gene lost 6 bases and the J gene lost 0 bases, with 10 bases spanning the gap. CDR1 and CDR2 (germline): MNHNS, SASEGT.

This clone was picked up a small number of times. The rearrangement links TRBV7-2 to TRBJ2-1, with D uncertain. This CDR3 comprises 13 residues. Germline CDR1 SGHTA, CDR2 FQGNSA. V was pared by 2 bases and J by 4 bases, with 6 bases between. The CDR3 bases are TGTGCCAGCAGCTTAAAAGGTTACAATGAGCAGTTCTTC. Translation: CASSLKGYNEQFF.

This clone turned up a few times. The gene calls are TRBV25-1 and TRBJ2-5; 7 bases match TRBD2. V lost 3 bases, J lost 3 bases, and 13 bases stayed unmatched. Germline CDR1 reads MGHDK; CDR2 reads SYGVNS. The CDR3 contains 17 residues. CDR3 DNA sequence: TGTGCCAGCAGTGACGCGGGGGAAGTGGGCCCGAAAGAGACCCAGTACTTC. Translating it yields CASSDAGEVGPKETQYF.

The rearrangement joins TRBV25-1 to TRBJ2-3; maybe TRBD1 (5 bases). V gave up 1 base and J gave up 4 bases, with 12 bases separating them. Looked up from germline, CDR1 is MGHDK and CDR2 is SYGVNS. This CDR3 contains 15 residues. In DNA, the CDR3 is TGTGCCAGCAGTGAATCGTACAGGCCGGCAGATACGCAGTATTTT. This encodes CASSESYRPADTQYF.

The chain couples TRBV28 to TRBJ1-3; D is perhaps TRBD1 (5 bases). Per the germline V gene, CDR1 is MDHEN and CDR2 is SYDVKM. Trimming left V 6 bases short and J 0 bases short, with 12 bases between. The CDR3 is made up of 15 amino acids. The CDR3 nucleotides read TGTGCCAGCAGGCGGACATTCGTCTCTGGAAACACCATATATTTT. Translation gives CASRRTFVSGNTIYF.

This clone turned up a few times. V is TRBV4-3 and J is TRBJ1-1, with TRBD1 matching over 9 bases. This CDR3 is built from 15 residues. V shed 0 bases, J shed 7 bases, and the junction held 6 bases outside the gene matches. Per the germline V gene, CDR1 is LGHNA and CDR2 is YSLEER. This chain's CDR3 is CASSQDRQGGVEAFF. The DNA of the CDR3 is TGCGCCAGCAGCCAAGATCGACAGGGGGGAGTTGAAGCTTTCTTT.

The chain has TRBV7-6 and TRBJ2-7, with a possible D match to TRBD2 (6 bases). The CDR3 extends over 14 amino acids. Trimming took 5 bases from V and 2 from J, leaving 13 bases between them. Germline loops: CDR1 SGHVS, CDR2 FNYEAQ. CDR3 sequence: CASSAQGGPYEQYF. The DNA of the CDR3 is TGTGCCAGCAGCGCCCAGGGAGGTCCCTACGAGCAGTACTTC.

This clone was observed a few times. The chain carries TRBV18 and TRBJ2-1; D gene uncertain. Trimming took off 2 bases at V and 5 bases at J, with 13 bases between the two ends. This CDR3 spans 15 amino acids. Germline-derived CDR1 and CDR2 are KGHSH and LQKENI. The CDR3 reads CASSPGLGGHNEQFF. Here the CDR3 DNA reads TGTGCCAGCTCACCAGGTCTAGGCGGACACAATGAGCAGTTCTTC.